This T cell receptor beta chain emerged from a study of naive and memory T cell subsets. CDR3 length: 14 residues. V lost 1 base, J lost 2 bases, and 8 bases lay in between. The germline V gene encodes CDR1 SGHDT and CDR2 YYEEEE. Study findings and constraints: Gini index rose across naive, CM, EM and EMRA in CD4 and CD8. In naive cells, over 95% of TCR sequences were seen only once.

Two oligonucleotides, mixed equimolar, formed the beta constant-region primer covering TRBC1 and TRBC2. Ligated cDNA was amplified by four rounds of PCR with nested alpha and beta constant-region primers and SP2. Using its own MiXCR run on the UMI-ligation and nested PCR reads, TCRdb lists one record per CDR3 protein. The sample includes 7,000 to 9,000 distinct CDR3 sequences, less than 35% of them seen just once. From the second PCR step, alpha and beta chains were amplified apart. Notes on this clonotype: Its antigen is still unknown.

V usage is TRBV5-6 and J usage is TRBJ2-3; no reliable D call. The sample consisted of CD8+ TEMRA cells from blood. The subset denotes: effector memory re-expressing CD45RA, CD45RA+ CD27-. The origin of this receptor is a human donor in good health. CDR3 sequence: CASSLTRFTDTQYF. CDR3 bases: TGTGCCAGCAGCTTGACCCGATTCACAGATACGCAGTATTTT.